This T cell receptor beta chain was retrieved from a study of long-term antiretroviral therapy in people with HIV. The CDR3 consists of 13 residues. Germline V gene sequence: CDR1 SGHAT, CDR2 FQNNGV. Trimming cost V 2 bases and J 4 bases, with 8 bases left between them. Survey-level immunoSEQ v3.0 assays were run. Sequenced by immunoSEQ multiplex PCR; TCRdb stores in-frame clones only, minus some. The profile shows over 15,000 clones, over 75% of them singletons. The sequence came from a man aged 30-40 years with HIV. This chain uses TRBV11-2 with TRBJ1-2; D is ambiguous. Material: unsorted PBMCs, obtained less than 2.2 years before starting antiretroviral therapy. The CDR3 is CASSLTTAYGYTF. CDR3 in DNA: TGTGCCAGCAGCTTAACTACGGCCTATGGCTACACCTTC.